The rows below give T cell receptor beta chains drawn from one sample of a study of T-cell memory formation after mild COVID-19. TCRdb fed the 5' RACE reads into MiXCR, producing one record per CDR3 protein. The sample lists around 390,000 distinct CDR3 sequences, roughly 15% occurring once. Specimen: PBMCs or a T cell subset sorted from them (not recorded which). The receptors here all came from a young man who had mild COVID-19 (a few samples of this study predate the infection). Cell type and time point are not known. Both conserved end residues are part of each CDR3. D genes are given only for firm matches. Expanded clones get a size class; other rows say once, few or many, or leave the size out.

NA	TRBJ1-5	few	TRBV6-6	TGTGCCAGCAACCCCCTTTCGGAGGGCATGCCCCAGCATTTT	CASNPLSEGMPQHF
TRBD2	TRBJ2-3	few	TRBV7-2	TGTGCCAGCAGCTTAGCGGGGACGCGGGGGACCAACGCAGATACGCAGTATTTT	CASSLAGTRGTNADTQYF
NA	TRBJ2-3	few	TRBV20-1	TGCAGTGCTAGACCAGGAGGAGATACGCAGTATTTT	CSARPGGDTQYF
NA	TRBJ2-1	few	TRBV6-5	TGTGCCAGCAGGCCATGGCAGGGGACCTACAATGAGCAGTTCTTC	CASRPWQGTYNEQFF
TRBD1	TRBJ2-1	few	TRBV18	TGTGCCAGCTCCTCAATGGGACAGGGGGCAAGTGAGCAGTTCTTC	CASSSMGQGASEQFF
NA	TRBJ2-1	few	TRBV5-1	TGCGCCAGCAGCACCACATTAGGGGCAGACAATGAGCAGTTCTTC	CASSTTLGADNEQFF
NA	TRBJ2-3	few	TRBV5-1	TGCGCCAGCAGTTCTTGGACTGGAAGCACAGATACGCAGTATTTT	CASSSWTGSTDTQYF
TRBD1	TRBJ2-4	NA	TRBV7-2	TGTGCCAGCAGCTTAGGTGGGGGACAGGGATTGGATCAGTACTTC	CASSLGGGQGLDQYF
NA	TRBJ1-3	NA	TRBV6-6	TGTGCCAGCAGTTATGCGGAGAGCTCTGGAAACACCATATATTTT	CASSYAESSGNTIYF
NA	TRBJ2-1	NA	TRBV5-5	TGTGCCAGCAGCTTGATCGGCGACGATGAGCAGTTCTTC	CASSLIGDDEQFF
NA	TRBJ1-4	NA	TRBV29-1	TGCAGCGTTGTGTCCTTTGATTACGGTAATGAAAAACTGTTTTTT	CSVVSFDYGNEKLFF
TRBD1	TRBJ1-2	few	TRBV7-2	TGTGCCAGCAGCAAAGCGCCGGGACAGAAGTATGGCTACACCTTC	CASSKAPGQKYGYTF
NA	TRBJ1-5	NA	TRBV24-1	TGTGCCACCAGTGATCCCCTAGGGTCCCAGCATTTT	CATSDPLGSQHF
NA	TRBJ2-2	few	TRBV29-1	TGCAGCGTTGCAGGAAACACCGGGGAGCTGTTTTTT	CSVAGNTGELFF
NA	TRBJ2-5	many	TRBV20-1	TGCAGTGCTCCACGGGGGAGCCAAGAGACCCAGTACTTC	CSAPRGSQETQYF
NA	TRBJ1-1	NA	TRBV9	TGTGCCAGCAGCGTAGGCCTGTCTAACACTGAAGCTTTCTTT	CASSVGLSNTEAFF
TRBD1	TRBJ2-2	NA	TRBV11-2	TGTGCCAGCAGCCCCCGGGACAGCCCCACCGGGGAGCTGTTTTTT	CASSPRDSPTGELFF